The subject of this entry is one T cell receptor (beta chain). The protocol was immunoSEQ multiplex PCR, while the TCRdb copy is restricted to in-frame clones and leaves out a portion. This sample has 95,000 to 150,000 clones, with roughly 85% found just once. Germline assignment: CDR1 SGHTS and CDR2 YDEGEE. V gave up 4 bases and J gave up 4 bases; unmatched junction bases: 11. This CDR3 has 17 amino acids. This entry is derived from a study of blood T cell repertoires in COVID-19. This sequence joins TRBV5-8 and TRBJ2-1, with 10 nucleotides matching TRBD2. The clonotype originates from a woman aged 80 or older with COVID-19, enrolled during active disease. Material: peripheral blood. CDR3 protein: CASSLQLTSGTYNEQFF. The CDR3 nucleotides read TGTGCCAGCAGCCTTCAACTAACTAGCGGGACATACAATGAGCAGTTCTTC.